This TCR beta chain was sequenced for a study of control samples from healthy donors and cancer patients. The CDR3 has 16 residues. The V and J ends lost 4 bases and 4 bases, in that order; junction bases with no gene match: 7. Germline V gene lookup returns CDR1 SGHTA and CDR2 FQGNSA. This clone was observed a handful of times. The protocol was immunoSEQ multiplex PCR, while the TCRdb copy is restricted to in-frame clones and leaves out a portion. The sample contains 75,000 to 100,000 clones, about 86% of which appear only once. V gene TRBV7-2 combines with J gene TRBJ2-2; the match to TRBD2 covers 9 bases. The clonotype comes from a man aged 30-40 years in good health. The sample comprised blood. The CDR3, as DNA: TGTGCCAGCAGCTCCCTTTGGCGGGAGGGCACCGGGGAGCTGTTTTTT. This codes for CASSSLWREGTGELFF.